This T cell receptor (beta chain) was found in a study of shared clonotypes between healthy human individuals (dated by TCRdb to 2018 to 2020). In terms of the full investigation: A couple of women and a few men aged 18 to 49 years were included in the cohort. For each donor, CD4 naive and CD4 memory were each run on three plates, CD8 naive on two plates, and CD8 memory on one plate. To estimate repertoire size and how much clonotype sharing occurs between individuals, the study deeply sequenced the blood TCR repertoires of 5 or 6 healthy adults. Libraries were prepared and TCR repertoires were sequenced by different laboratories using diverse techniques, in order to increase sequencing depth and limit assay-specific biases. Each donor's leukapheresis produced roughly between roughly 0.9 and 9 billion PBMCs.

The CDR1 and CDR2 encoded by the germline V gene (reference sequence) are DFQATT and SNEGSKA. The CDR3 sequence holds 11 residues, the cysteine and phenylalanine included. Kept here is only the CDR3 DNA, which spans 33 bases and is read in frame from base 1. Between the V and J ends, shortened by 5 bases and 14 bases respectively, the junction contains 15 bases. A word on this clone: The antigen it binds to is not known. No per-base quality is available; no much larger clone lies one base away.

TCR CDR3 regions were amplified from genomic DNA by multiplex PCR using the deep immunoSEQ assay. Extracted genomic DNA from each cell subset was spread evenly across all wells of several immunoSEQ 96-well plates, with each plate serving as a replicate. For sorted subsets, approximately 190 ng of genomic DNA, equivalent to around 31,000 T cell genomes, went into each replicate PCR. The purified libraries were quantified using a Qubit 3.0 fluorometer, sized with a Bioanalyzer 2100, and then quantified again using the KAPA Library Quantification kit. Every immunoSEQ 96-well plate was sequenced on a dedicated single-read 150-cycle Illumina NextSeq 550 flow cell. Per the source publication's procedure: Because the immunoSEQ output held only junctional sequences and lacked quality scores, the filtering could not match the filtering applied to full-length reads. Sequences were annotated with PyIR, a Python wrapper for IgBLAST v1.9, and V/J genes and CDR3 were assigned using IMGT germline references. Any read was removed if the V/J assignment was weak (E-value above 1e-6), the CDR3 was missing, or the read contained stop codons, out-of-frame junctions, or ambiguous translated residues. A V3J clonotype was defined by an identical inferred V gene, J gene, and CDR3 amino acid sequence. Percentage overlap between repertoires was computed as shared unique clonotypes divided by the size of the smaller repertoire. Richness of each repertoire was evaluated using RTK rarefaction, the Chao1 estimator, and Recon v2.1 estimates of unobserved clonotypes. Generation probabilities for all TCRbeta clonotypes obtained by the gDNA method from a few donors were computed using OLGA. TCRdb retrieved this table from immuneACCESS and kept in-frame rearrangements only. Not all clones are present; in checked studies, unresolved V genes account for under half, and no reason is known for the remainder. V, J and clone size reflect that table, while D and trimming were determined from the DNA. Recorded for this sample are almost 700,000 clones; just over 90% of them occurred a single time. Roughly 24% of the sample is taken by the ten largest.

The research as a whole found: When a handful of donors were compared, the shared fraction of clonotypes was around 5% for naive CD4, approximately 3.3% for naive CD8, about 2.4% for memory CD4, and 0.4% for memory CD8. Only blood was sampled, and tissue TCR repertoires likely differ from those in blood. Pairwise subsampling led to the expectation that sequencing depth would affect the degree of clonotype sharing among donors. Naive subsets generally had larger estimated clonotype richness than memory subsets did. Incomplete sequencing was indicated by rarefaction of sorted-subset datasets, despite the large sequencing depth. Higher generation probabilities were observed for clonotypes shared by all four sorted-subset donors than for non-shared clonotypes. The genetic and exposure-history diversity represented was limited by the small number of donors.

CD8 naive samples were CD45RO-negative cells positively selected for CCR7, giving a CD45RA+CCR7+ population that excluded TemRA cells. Healthy HIV-negative adults with no recently reported acute infections or vaccinations were included as donors. Every donor was a Caucasian adult residing in Nashville, Tennessee, USA. Blood was collected by leukapheresis, and PBMCs were isolated by Ficoll-Histopaque density gradient centrifugation and then cryopreserved in liquid nitrogen vapor phase. Analytical flow cytometry was used to check the purity and quantity of each magnetically sorted T cell population. Genomic DNA was isolated from each sorted fraction and quantified by UV absorbance on a Nanodrop 2000c.

The TCR originated in a man between 25 and 39 years old in good health. The sample taken for sequencing was naive CD8+ T cells sorted from blood. The label giving this sample's cell subset or site can be read as: CD45RA+CCR7+. This chain is built from TRBV20-1 and TRBJ1-4, with the D gene uncertain. The sequence in DNA is TGCAGTGCTCAAGGCGACGGATATCTGTTTTTT. This yields the protein CSAQGDGYLFF.